This record concerns one T cell receptor beta chain sequence. What it binds is unknown. CDR1 is LGHNA, CDR2 YNFKEQ, per germline. This CDR3 spans 15 amino acids. The V end lost 0 bases, the J end lost 4 bases, and 10 bases lay between the germline ends. Study observations and caveats: Tumor memory CD4+ T cell TCR gene usage clustered with blood and lymph node memory CD4+ cells and lymph node naive CD4+ cells. Tumor Treg TCRs overlapped most with tumor naive CD4+ cells.

A single record per CDR3 protein comes from TCRdb applying MiXCR to the 5' RACE reads. The sample includes about 57,000 distinct CDR3 sequences, 25% to 30% of them seen just once. Specimen: tumor-infiltrating memory CD4+ T cells sorted from the breast tumor. Indicated subset: memory CD4+ T cells, CD4+CD45RO+CD25-. The V gene is TRBV4-2, the J gene TRBJ1-5; D uncertain. This sequence originates from a female donor with breast cancer. The CDR3 sequence is CASSQDQHGNQPQHF. The CDR3 DNA follows: TGTGCCAGCAGCCAAGATCAGCACGGTAATCAGCCCCAGCATTTT.